This TCR beta chain was sequenced for a study of cytomegalovirus exposure and HLA in healthy donors. About the study: From donors who were HLA-typed, an early data release held about 85 million unique TCRs.

This clone occurred once. Its target is unknown. This PCR relied on a set of 60 Vbeta primers and 13 Jbeta primers. Libraries were prepared by immunoSEQ multiplex PCR; TCRdb keeps only in-frame clonotypes and omits some of them. The sample has roughly 99,000 clones; 82% are singletons. The CDR3 is 13 amino acids. The germline V and J ends were trimmed by 2 bases and 3 bases, with 8 bases remaining between them. Germline CDR1 MNHEY, CDR2 SVGAGI. Points from the study as a whole: Later analysis reportedly placed an Asian-associated ancestry cluster below the roughly 680-donor mean in N-insertions.

V usage is TRBV6-5 and J usage is TRBJ2-7; D is perhaps TRBD1 (5 bases). This sequence was found in a young man in good health and CMV-seropositive. Sequences were obtained from PBMCs. CDR3 in amino acids: CASSYVQGYEQYF. CDR3 DNA sequence: TGTGCCAGCAGTTACGTTCAGGGCTACGAGCAGTACTTC.